The sequence of this T cell receptor beta chain was determined in a study of cytomegalovirus exposure and HLA in healthy donors. This CDR3 region has 15 residues. The J segment lost 5 bases and the V segment lost 2 bases, leaving 5 bases of the junction unmatched. The germline V gene has CDR1 SGHVS and CDR2 FQNEAQ. Primers included in the PCR were 60 Vbeta and 13 Jbeta primers. Produced via immunoSEQ multiplex PCR; TCRdb's table is partial and in-frame only. The repertoire holds 150,000 to 200,000 clones, with 60% to 80% as singletons. The genes are TRBV7-8 and TRBJ2-2; 7 positions match TRBD1. Specimen: PBMCs. The sequence derives from a young man in good health and CMV-seropositive. The CDR3 DNA reads as TGTGCCAGCAGCTTAAAGGGGGCGCGGACCGGGGAGCTGTTTTTT. Its translation is CASSLKGARTGELFF.